These 4 T cell receptor beta chains were all obtained from the same sample, sequenced in a study of blood T cell repertoires in COVID-19. TCRdb's table, derived via immunoSEQ multiplex PCR, lists solely in-frame clones and lacks some. In the table there are around 260,000 clones, approximately 85% of which are singletons. Sequenced: peripheral blood. All receptors come from a human donor in a cohort sampled during active COVID-19.

This chain links TRBV5-1 with TRBJ2-2, with D tentatively TRBD2 (5 bases). The CDR3 extends over 15 amino acids. The germline CDR1 and CDR2 sequences are SGHRS and YFSETQ. V dropped 4 bases and J dropped 4 bases, with 14 bases sitting between them. CDR3 loop: CASSIQLGGTGELFF. The CDR3 region has the DNA TGCGCCAGCAGCATCCAATTAGGAGGCACCGGGGAGCTGTTTTTT.

In this sample, this clone turned up a few times. The chain has TRBV6-2 or TRBV6-3 and TRBJ1-1; D unclear. This CDR3 spans 14 amino acids. Germline values: CDR1 MNHEY, CDR2 SVGEGT. V lost 0 bases to trimming and J lost 1 base, with 6 bases between them. CDR3 protein: CASSYSRGNTEAFF. The DNA for the CDR3 is TGTGCCAGCAGTTACTCGAGAGGGAACACTGAAGCTTTCTTT.

The table lists this clone with a few counts. J is TRBJ1-4 and V is TRBV19; the match to TRBD1 covers 9 bases. This CDR3 contains 15 residues. Germline CDR1 and CDR2: LNHDA and SQIVND (reference sequence). Losses at the gene ends were 2 bases for V and 6 bases for J; bases not matched to a gene: 4. In nucleotides, the CDR3 is TGTGCCAGTAGTATATCGCGGGACAGGGATGAAAAACTGTTTTTT. Its protein is CASSISRDRDEKLFF.

The chain employs TRBV18 and TRBJ1-2, with 11 bases identical to TRBD1. Germline lookup yields CDR1 KGHSH and CDR2 LQKENI. This CDR3 contains 14 residues. Losses at the gene ends were 5 bases for V and 4 bases for J; bases not matched to a gene: 3. The CDR3 sequence is CASSSGQGGYGYTF. The DNA of the CDR3 is TGTGCCAGCTCATCGGGACAGGGGGGCTATGGCTACACCTTC.